This entry describes one T cell receptor beta chain. Its target is not known. The data stem from a study of OX40 agonist ivuxolimab in advanced cancers. Study at large: Six ivuxolimab dose levels, 0.01 to 10 mg/kg, were given intravenously every 2 weeks. Partial responses were seen in three patients, one with hepatocellular carcinoma and two with cutaneous melanoma.

The study, taken as a whole, reports: Both CD4+ and CD8+ T cell populations in blood had undergone clonal expansion by week 6 at 0.1 to 3.0 mg/kg. CD4+ T cells averaged fewer expanded clones than CD8+ T cells.

This CDR3 region has 18 residues. The V and J ends lost 4 bases and 1 base, in that order; junction bases with no gene match: 14. Germline V gives CDR1 SGDLS, CDR2 YYNGEE. Only in-frame clones appear in the TCRdb table, and some are missing; sequencing was by immunoSEQ multiplex PCR. The top ten clones hold 6.9% of a sample with roughly 80,000 clones, over 75% of them seen once. The source was CD4+ or CD8+ T cells sorted from blood, collected in a trial of the OX40 agonist ivuxolimab. This sequence was found in an adult with an advanced solid tumor such as melanoma, head and neck, liver or kidney cancer. The chain couples TRBV9 to TRBJ1-2, with TRBD1 identical over 9 bases. As DNA, the CDR3 is TGTGCCAGCAGCCTAGATCCGGGACAGGGAACTCTTAACTATGGCTACACCTTC. This encodes CASSLDPGQGTLNYGYTF.